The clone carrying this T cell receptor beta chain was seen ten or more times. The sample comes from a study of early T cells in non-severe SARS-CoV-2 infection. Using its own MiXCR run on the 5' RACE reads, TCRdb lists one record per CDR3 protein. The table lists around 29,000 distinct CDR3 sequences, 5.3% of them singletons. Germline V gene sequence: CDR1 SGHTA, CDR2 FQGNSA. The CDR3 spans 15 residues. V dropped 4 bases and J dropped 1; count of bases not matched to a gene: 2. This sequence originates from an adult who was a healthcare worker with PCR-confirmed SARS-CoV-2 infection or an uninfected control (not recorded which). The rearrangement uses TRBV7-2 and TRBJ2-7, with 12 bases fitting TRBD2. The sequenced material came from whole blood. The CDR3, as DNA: TGTGCCAGCAGCTCTAGCGGGAGGGATTCCTACGAGCAGTACTTC. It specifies CASSSSGRDSYEQYF.